This TCR beta chain derives from a study of metastatic and nonmetastatic thyroid tumors. The wider study: Repertoires of blood and of tissue (tumor or nodule) from malignant and benign thyroid patients were compared. Study results and limitations: Significantly greater TCR beta diversity was reportedly found in malignant thyroid tumors than in benign nodules (in blood and tumor).

Patients were all untreated before their thyroid surgery. CDR1 is MGHDK and CDR2 is SYGVNS in the germline V gene. There are 11 residues in the CDR3. V lost 10 bases to trimming and J lost 6 bases; unmatched junction nucleotides: 6. In the case of this clone: The target antigen is unknown.

With MiXCR, TCRdb reprocessed the PCR reads. The data hold 30,000 to 35,000 clones, with approximately 16% observed a single time. The sequence was obtained from a male donor with papillary thyroid cancer or a benign thyroid nodule (not recorded which). Some clones in this sample may be carry-over from other donors' samples. Sequencing was carried out using blood. V usage is TRBV25-1 and J usage is TRBJ2-7; 7 bases line up with TRBD1. CDR3 residues: CATTTGFEQYF. CDR3 sequence (DNA): TGTGCCACCACGACAGGGTTCGAGCAGTACTTC.